The clone carrying this T cell receptor (beta chain) was recorded once. In the authors' methods: It was from reference gene primer amplification that nucleated cell counts were estimated. Using immunoSEQ multiplex PCR, the repertoire was profiled, and TCRdb retains in-frame clones only, with some absent. V and J calls and clone size follow that table, whereas D and trimming were derived from the DNA. The table lists about 120,000 clones, 60% to 85% of them singletons. The sample is drawn from a study of blood T cell repertoires in COVID-19. Study context: Sample material is recorded as cDNA or gDNA derived from T cells, B-cell-depleted T cells, or PBMCs.

Sequenced input: peripheral blood. The source is a human donor with acute or convalescent COVID-19. The donor label of this sample is uncertain.

CDR3 loop: CASSETGYGYTF. The CDR3 DNA is TGTGCCAGCAGTGAAACAGGTTATGGCTACACCTTC. The rearrangement uses TRBV6-1 and TRBJ1-2; D is perhaps TRBD1 (5 bases). V was trimmed by 2 bases and J by 5 bases, leaving 6 bases between them. Germline CDR1 reads MNHNS; CDR2 reads SASEGT. The length of the CDR3 is 12 residues.